This TCR beta chain was identified during a study of shared clonotypes between healthy human individuals. This CDR3 region has 14 residues. Per the germline V gene, CDR1 is SGHRS and CDR2 is YFSETQ. Trimming left V 6 bases short and J 5 bases short, with 17 bases between. Authors' data handling: In the immunoSEQ data, sequences were junction-only and lacked quality scores, so filtering differed. Sequencing was performed with immunoSEQ multiplex PCR; in TCRdb, only in-frame clones are kept and a portion is missing. For V, J and clone size, that table is used; D and trimming come from the DNA. Among 530,000 or so clones listed, nearly 80% were seen once. With respect to this clone: Its antigen is undetermined.

Study results and limitations: Blood was the sole source, and tissue repertoires probably differ.

J is TRBJ2-5 and V is TRBV5-1; D gene ambiguous. This TCR was sampled from a middle-aged woman in good health. Some clones in this sample may be carry-over from other donors' samples. The specimen was PBMCs. DNA of the CDR3: TGCGCCAGCACCCCCCAGGACCTCAGGGAGACCCAGTACTTC. It encodes CASTPQDLRETQYF.